At least ten counts were recorded for the clone carrying this T cell receptor (beta chain). TCRdb ran MiXCR on the 5' RACE reads and lists one entry per CDR3 protein. The profile shows about 220,000 distinct CDR3 sequences, approximately 3.3% of them singletons. The CDR3 has 15 amino acids. Germline trimming cut 4 bases from V and 4 bases from J; bases unmatched to any gene: 12. The germline CDR1 and CDR2 sequences are SQVTM and ANQGSEA. The source of the sample is a study of T cells after yellow fever vaccination. This TCR came from a young man who received the YFV17D yellow fever vaccine. The source material was CD4+ T cells sorted from PBMCs, sampled 10 days after the yellow fever booster vaccination. The gene calls are TRBV29-1 and TRBJ2-5; TRBD2 matches at 7 bases. CDR3 protein: CSVAFWGGTGETQYF. The CDR3 DNA follows: TGCAGCGTTGCTTTTTGGGGAGGGACCGGAGAGACCCAGTACTTC.